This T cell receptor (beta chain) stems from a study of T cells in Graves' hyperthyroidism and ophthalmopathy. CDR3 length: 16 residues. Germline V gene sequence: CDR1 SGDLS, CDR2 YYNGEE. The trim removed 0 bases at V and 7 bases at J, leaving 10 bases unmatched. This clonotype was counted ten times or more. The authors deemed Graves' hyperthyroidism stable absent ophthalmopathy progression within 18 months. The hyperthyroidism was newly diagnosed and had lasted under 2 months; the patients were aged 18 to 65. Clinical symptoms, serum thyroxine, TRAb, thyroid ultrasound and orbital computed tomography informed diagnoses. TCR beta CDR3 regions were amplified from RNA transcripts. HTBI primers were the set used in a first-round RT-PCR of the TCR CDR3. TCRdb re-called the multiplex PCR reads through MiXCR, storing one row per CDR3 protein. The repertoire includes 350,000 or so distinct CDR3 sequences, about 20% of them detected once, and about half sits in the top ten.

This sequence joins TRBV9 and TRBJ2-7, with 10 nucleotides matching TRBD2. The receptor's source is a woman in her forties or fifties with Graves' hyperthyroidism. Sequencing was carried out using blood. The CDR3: CASSVEPLAGVREQYF. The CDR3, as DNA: TGTGCCAGCAGCGTAGAGCCTCTAGCGGGAGTGAGGGAGCAGTACTTC.